The T cell receptor (beta chain) described here comes from a study of OX40 agonist ivuxolimab in advanced cancers. Findings of the study overall: Dosing at 0.1 to 3.0 mg/kg was accompanied by clonal expansion of CD4+ and CD8+ blood T cells by week 6. Some nonresponders also had low normalized T-cell clonal expansion. CD8+ T cells averaged more expanded clones than CD4+.

The CDR3 has 15 residues. Germline V gives CDR1 MNHNY, CDR2 SVGAGI (reference sequence). V lost 10 bases and J lost 2; bases outside the gene matches: 12. Profiling relied on immunoSEQ multiplex PCR, and the TCRdb table lists in-frame clones only, not all of them. Among 50,000 to 65,000 clones listed, around 88% were seen once. As for this clone: The target antigen is unknown.

The TCR comes from an adult with an advanced solid tumor such as melanoma, head and neck, liver or kidney cancer. This chain joins TRBV6-6 and TRBJ2-3; TRBD2 matches 7 bases. Sample: CD4+ or CD8+ T cells sorted from blood, taken in a trial of the OX40 agonist ivuxolimab. As DNA, the CDR3 is TGTGCCACCCTTGCTGGAGCGGGGTCCACAGATACGCAGTATTTT. This codes for CATLAGAGSTDTQYF.